This TCR beta chain appears in the sequencing data of a study of OX40 agonist ivuxolimab in advanced cancers. Whole-study findings and limits: The CD4+ and CD8+ T cells in the blood had expanded clonally by week 6 at 0.1 to 3.0 mg/kg. The average count of expanded clones was higher among CD8+ T cells than among CD4+.

Only in-frame clones appear in the TCRdb table, and some are missing; sequencing was by immunoSEQ multiplex PCR. The table lists 71,000 or so clones, approximately 80% of them singletons, with about 8.2% in the top ten. This CDR3 comprises 17 residues. V was pared by 5 bases and J by 3 bases, with 11 bases of the junction left unmatched. From germline, CDR1 is MDHEN and CDR2 SYDVKM. With respect to this clone: What it binds is not known.

The J gene is TRBJ1-5, the V gene TRBV28, with 9 bases matching TRBD1. This specimen was CD4+ or CD8+ T cells sorted from blood, taken in a trial of the OX40 agonist ivuxolimab. This sequence was found in an adult with an advanced solid tumor such as melanoma, head and neck, liver or kidney cancer. CDR3 nucleotide sequence: TGTGCCAGCAGTGGCGGACAGGGGATGGGGGTCAATCAGCCCCAGCATTTT. It specifies CASSGGQGMGVNQPQHF.